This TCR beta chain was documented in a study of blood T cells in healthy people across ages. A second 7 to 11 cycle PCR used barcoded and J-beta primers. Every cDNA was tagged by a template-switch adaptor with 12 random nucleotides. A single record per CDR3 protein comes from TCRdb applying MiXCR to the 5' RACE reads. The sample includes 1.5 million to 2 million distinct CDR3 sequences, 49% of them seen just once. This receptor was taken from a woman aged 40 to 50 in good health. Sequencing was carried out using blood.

CDR3 DNA: TGTGCCAGCAGTTCCGAGGGGACAGGAAGCCCTTATAGCAATCAGCCCCAGCATTTT. This sequence encodes CASSSEGTGSPYSNQPQHF. V and J are TRBV27 and TRBJ1-5; 8 bases fit TRBD1. The CDR3 is 19 amino acids. V shed 4 bases and J 0 bases; nucleotides not matched to a gene: 14. CDR1 is MNHEY, CDR2 SMNVEV, per germline (reference sequence).